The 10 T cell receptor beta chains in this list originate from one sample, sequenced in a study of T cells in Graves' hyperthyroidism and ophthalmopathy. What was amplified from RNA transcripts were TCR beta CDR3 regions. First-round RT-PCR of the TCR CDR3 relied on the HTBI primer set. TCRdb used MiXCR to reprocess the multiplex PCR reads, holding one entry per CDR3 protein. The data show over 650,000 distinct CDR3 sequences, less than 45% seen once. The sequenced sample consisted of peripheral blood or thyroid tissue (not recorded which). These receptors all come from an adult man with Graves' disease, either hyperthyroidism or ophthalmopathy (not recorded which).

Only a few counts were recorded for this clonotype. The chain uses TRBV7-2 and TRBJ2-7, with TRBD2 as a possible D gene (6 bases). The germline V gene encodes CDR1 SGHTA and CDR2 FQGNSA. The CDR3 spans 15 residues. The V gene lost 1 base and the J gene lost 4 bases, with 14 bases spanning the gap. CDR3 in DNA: TGTGCCAGCAGCTTAGGGGCGGGGAGAGATTACGAGCAGTACTTC. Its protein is CASSLGAGRDYEQYF.

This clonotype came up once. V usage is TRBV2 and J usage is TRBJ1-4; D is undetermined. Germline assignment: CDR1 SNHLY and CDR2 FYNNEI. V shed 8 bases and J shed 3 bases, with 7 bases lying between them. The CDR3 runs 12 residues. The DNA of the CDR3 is TGTGCCAGCCGGGCGGCTAATGAAAAACTGTTTTTT. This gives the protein CASRAANEKLFF.

For the CDR3, the DNA is TGTGCCAGCAGCTTGGTATGGGGGGAGACCCAGTACTTC. This codes for CASSLVWGETQYF. This chain uses TRBV7-9 with TRBJ2-5; D might be TRBD1 or TRBD2, each matching 5 bases. CDR1 is SEHNR, CDR2 FQNEAQ, per germline (reference sequence). V was pared by 3 bases and J by 5 bases, with 10 bases between. This CDR3 has 13 residues.

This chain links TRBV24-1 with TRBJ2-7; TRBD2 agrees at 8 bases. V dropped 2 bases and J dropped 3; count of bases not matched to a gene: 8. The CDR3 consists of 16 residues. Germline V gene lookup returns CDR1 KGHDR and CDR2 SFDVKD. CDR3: CATSDSSSGSLYEQYF. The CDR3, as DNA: TGTGCCACCAGTGATTCCTCGAGCGGGAGTCTCTACGAGCAGTACTTC.

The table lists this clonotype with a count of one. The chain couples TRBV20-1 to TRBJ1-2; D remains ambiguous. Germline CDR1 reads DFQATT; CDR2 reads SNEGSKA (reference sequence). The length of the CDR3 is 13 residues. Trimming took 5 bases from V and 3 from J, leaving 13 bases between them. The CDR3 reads CSAAPRTHYGYTF. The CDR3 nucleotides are TGCAGTGCTGCCCCTCGGACCCACTATGGCTACACCTTC.

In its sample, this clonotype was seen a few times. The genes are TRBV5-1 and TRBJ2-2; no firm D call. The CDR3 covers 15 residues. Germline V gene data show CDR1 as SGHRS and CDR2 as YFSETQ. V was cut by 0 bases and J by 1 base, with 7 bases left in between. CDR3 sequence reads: CASSLAAGNTGELFF. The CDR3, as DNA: TGCGCCAGCAGCTTGGCCGCCGGGAACACCGGGGAGCTGTTTTTT.

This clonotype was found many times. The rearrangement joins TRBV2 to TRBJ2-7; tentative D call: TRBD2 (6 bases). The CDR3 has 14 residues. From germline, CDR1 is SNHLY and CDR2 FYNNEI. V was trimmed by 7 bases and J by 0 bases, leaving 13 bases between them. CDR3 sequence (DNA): TGTGCCAGCATTCGGGGGTCTAGCTCCTACGAGCAGTACTTC. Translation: CASIRGSSSYEQYF.

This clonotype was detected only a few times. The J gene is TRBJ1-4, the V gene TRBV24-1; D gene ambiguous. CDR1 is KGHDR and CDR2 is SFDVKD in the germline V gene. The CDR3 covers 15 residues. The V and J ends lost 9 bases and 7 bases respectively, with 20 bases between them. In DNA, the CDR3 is TGTGCCACCCCCGACCCAGAAGGAAACTTTGAAAAACTGTTTTTT. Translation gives CATPDPEGNFEKLFF.

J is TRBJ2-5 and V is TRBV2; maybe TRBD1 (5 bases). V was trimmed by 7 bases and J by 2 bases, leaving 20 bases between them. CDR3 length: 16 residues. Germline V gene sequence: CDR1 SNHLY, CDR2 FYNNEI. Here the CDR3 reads CASTFGEAGLQETQYF. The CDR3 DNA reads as TGTGCCAGCACGTTCGGTGAAGCAGGGTTGCAAGAGACCCAGTACTTC.

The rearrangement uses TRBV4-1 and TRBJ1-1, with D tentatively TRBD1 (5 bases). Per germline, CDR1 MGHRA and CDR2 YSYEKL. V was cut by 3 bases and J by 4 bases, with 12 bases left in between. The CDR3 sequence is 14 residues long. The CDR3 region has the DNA TGCGCCAGCAGCCACACGTACGGGGGCACTGAAGCTTTCTTT. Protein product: CASSHTYGGTEAFF.